This T cell receptor beta chain was obtained from a study of cytomegalovirus exposure and HLA in healthy donors. The CDR3 spans 14 residues. V dropped 5 bases and J dropped 2 bases, with 12 bases sitting between them. The germline gives CDR1 MNHEY, CDR2 SMNVEV (reference sequence). The donors gave bone marrow, and they were healthy. In the PCR, 60 Vbeta and 13 Jbeta primers were used. Profiled with immunoSEQ multiplex PCR; TCRdb holds only in-frame clones, not every one. The sample gives some 85,000 clones, about 81% of which show up once; 2.4% is in the top ten. The sample taken for sequencing was PBMCs. This TCR derives from a woman aged 45 to 65 in good health and CMV-seronegative. The genes are TRBV27 and TRBJ1-2, with D perhaps matching TRBD1 (5 bases). The CDR3 here is CASSPYDRNYGYTF. CDR3 nucleotide sequence: TGTGCCAGCAGTCCTTACGACAGAAACTATGGCTACACCTTC.